The clone carrying this TCR beta chain was seen more than once but under ten times. Its antigen is not known. The PCR employed 60 Vbeta primers together with 13 Jbeta primers. Clones were read by immunoSEQ multiplex PCR, and TCRdb kept only the in-frame ones, dropping some. This table holds under 200,000 clones, over 80% found once. This record comes from a study of cytomegalovirus exposure and HLA in healthy donors. Findings and caveats of the study: Analysis was performed later, and it showed HLA-associated TCR beta chains to be more clonally expanded than equally common others. A few V segments could not be told apart, such as TRBV6-2 and TRBV6-3, and were left out. The availability of immune exposure information extended only to CMV serostatus.

Germline loops: CDR1 SGHAT, CDR2 FQNNGV. The CDR3 totals 16 residues. Deletions cut 2 bases from V and 11 bases from J, with 25 bases between. V is TRBV11-2 and J is TRBJ2-7, with D perhaps matching TRBD1 (6 bases). The TCR comes from a girl aged 5 to 17 in good health and CMV-seropositive. The sample consisted of PBMCs. The CDR3 bases are TGTGCCAGCAGCTTACCCACAGGGCCTGAACCTTATGTAAAGTACTTC. Encoded protein: CASSLPTGPEPYVKYF.